This T cell receptor (beta chain) was identified during a study of CD8 T cells in Susac syndrome. The CDR3 extends over 10 amino acids. Germline-derived CDR1 and CDR2 are SEHNR and FQNEAQ (reference sequence). Regarding this clonotype: A junction end diverges from the germline sequence, so it may reflect a read error.

A quantity of about 0.45 to 1 ug RNA underwent reverse transcription using random hexamers. TCRdb re-derived calls from the immunoSEQ multiplex PCR reads in MiXCR, one entry per CDR3 protein. Here the sample spans around 230,000 distinct CDR3 sequences, about 96% being singletons. This chain joins TRBV7-9 and TRBJ1-2; weak D call: TRBD1 (5 bases). The receptor comes from a human donor with multiple sclerosis. The material sequenced was CD4+ T cells from PBMCs. CDR3 DNA sequence: TGTGCCAGCAGCGAATCGGGGCTCTCCTTC. Translated, it gives CASSESGLSF.